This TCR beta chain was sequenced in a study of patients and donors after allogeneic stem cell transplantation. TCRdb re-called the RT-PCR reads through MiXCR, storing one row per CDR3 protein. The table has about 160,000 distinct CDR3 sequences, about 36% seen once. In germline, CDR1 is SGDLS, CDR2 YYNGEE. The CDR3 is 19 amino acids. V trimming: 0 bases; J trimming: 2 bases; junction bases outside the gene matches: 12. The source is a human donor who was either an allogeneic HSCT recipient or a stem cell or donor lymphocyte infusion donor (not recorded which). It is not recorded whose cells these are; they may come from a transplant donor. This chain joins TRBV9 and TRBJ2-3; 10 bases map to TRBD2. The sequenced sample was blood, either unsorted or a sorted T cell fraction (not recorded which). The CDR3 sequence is CASSVVSLTSGEFTDTQYF. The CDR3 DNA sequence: TGTGCCAGCAGCGTAGTTTCCCTTACTAGCGGGGAATTCACAGATACGCAGTATTTT.